Below are 23 T cell receptor beta chains sequenced from a single sample in a study of T cells in localized non-small cell lung cancer. TCRdb's copy holds only in-frame clones and misses some; the assay was immunoSEQ multiplex PCR. The sample shows 30,000 to 45,000 clones, 81% of them seen only once. Sequenced here: peripheral blood mononuclear cells, sampled before any cancer treatment. The source of these receptors is a male donor older than 55 with stage II lung adenocarcinoma.

The chain is built from TRBV6-5 and TRBJ2-3; TRBD1 aligns across 10 bases. This CDR3 region has 16 residues. The V segment lost 4 bases and the J segment 6 bases; nucleotides outside the gene matches: 10. The germline gives CDR1 MNHEY, CDR2 SVGAGI. The CDR3 sequence: CASSSPGTGARDTQYF. CDR3 DNA: TGTGCCAGCAGTTCACCCGGGACAGGGGCAAGGGATACGCAGTATTTT.

The rearrangement links TRBV30 to TRBJ1-3, with a tentative D call TRBD1 (5 bases). Looked up from germline, CDR1 is GTSNPN and CDR2 is SVGIG (reference sequence). V lost 4 bases and J lost 2, with 15 bases in between. CDR3 length equals 15 residues. CDR3 residues: CAWTLGPGTGNTIYF. CDR3 nucleotides: TGTGCCTGGACCTTAGGGCCAGGGACTGGAAACACCATATATTTT.

This CDR3 is CASSLVSIEQFF. The CDR3 bases are TGTGCCAGCAGCTTAGTATCCATTGAGCAGTTCTTC. The chain employs TRBV7-9 and TRBJ2-1; no definite D call. V was trimmed by 1 base and J by 9 bases, leaving 7 bases between them. The germline V gene has CDR1 SEHNR and CDR2 FQNEAQ (reference sequence). The CDR3 totals 12 residues.

The chain carries TRBV7-9 and TRBJ1-5, with D possibly TRBD1 on 5 matching bases. Trimming stripped 5 bases from V and 7 bases from J, with 18 bases between. From germline, CDR1 is SEHNR and CDR2 FQNEAQ (reference sequence). This CDR3 has 15 residues. The CDR3 loop reads CASSPDWGSGQPQHF. The CDR3 DNA reads TGTGCCAGCAGCCCCGACTGGGGCTCGGGCCAGCCCCAGCATTTT.

The chain recombines TRBV7-8 with TRBJ1-5, with TRBD1 matching over 10 bases. Trimming at V came to 10 bases and at J to 9 bases, leaving 15 bases not matched to a gene. The CDR3 covers 15 residues. Germline CDR1 and CDR2: SGHVS and FQNEAQ. The CDR3 sequence is CATRLGTGVKGPQHF. The DNA for the CDR3 is TGTGCCACCAGACTCGGGACAGGGGTCAAGGGGCCCCAGCATTTT.

The chain joins TRBV30 to TRBJ1-4; 7 nucleotides align to TRBD1. In germline, CDR1 is GTSNPN, CDR2 SVGIG (reference sequence). The CDR3 extends over 15 amino acids. J lost 8 bases, V lost 0 bases, and 9 bases had no gene match. CDR3 region: CAWSVGDSRREKLFF. CDR3 in DNA: TGTGCCTGGAGTGTGGGGGACAGTCGGAGAGAAAAACTGTTTTTT.

V is TRBV4-1 and J is TRBJ2-7; D not resolved. Trimming removed 4 bases from V and 0 bases from J, with 16 bases in between. Germline V gives CDR1 MGHRA, CDR2 YSYEKL. The CDR3 consists of 16 residues. The CDR3 sequence: CASSPLGPKPSYEQYF. In nucleotides, the CDR3 is TGCGCCAGCAGCCCCCTAGGGCCAAAGCCCTCCTACGAGCAGTACTTC.

Turning to this clone: Other DNA sequences in this specimen translate into the identical CDR3. This chain connects TRBV10-1 to TRBJ2-7, with a tentative D call TRBD1 (6 bases). With 7 bases removed from V and 5 bases from J, the gap between germline ends came to 12 bases. The germline V gene encodes CDR1 WNHNN and CDR2 SYGVQD (reference sequence). There are 12 residues in the CDR3. The CDR3 DNA reads TGCGCCAGCACAGGGGATAAGAACGAGCAGTACTTC. Translating it yields CASTGDKNEQYF.

This clone turned up a few times. The chain links TRBV19 to TRBJ1-5; possibly TRBD1 for D (5 bases). V was clipped by 6 bases and J by 6 bases, with 21 bases between them. Germline V lookup: CDR1 LNHDA, CDR2 SQIVND (reference sequence). CDR3 length: 16 residues. CDR3 protein: CASSLFRDGPSQPQHF. The CDR3 nucleotides read TGTGCCAGTAGCCTCTTCCGGGACGGACCCAGTCAGCCCCAGCATTTT.

This chain uses TRBV6-1 with TRBJ1-5, with D unresolved. The germline V gene encodes CDR1 MNHNS and CDR2 SASEGT. With 0 bases removed from V and 7 bases from J, the gap between germline ends came to 10 bases. The CDR3 runs 14 residues. The CDR3 spells CASSEAPGSQPQHF. For the CDR3, the DNA is TGTGCCAGCAGTGAAGCGCCCGGGTCCCAGCCCCAGCATTTT.

The chain has TRBV11-2 and TRBJ2-7; 10 bases are a match to TRBD2. J was trimmed by 7 bases and V by 4 bases; bases with no gene match: 16. The length of the CDR3 is 17 residues. Germline V lookup: CDR1 SGHAT, CDR2 FQNNGV. Here the CDR3 DNA reads TGTGCCAGCAGCTCCCCCGGCTTAGGGGCTAGCGGGAGAGAGCAGTACTTC. Amino acids: CASSSPGLGASGREQYF.

This chain uses TRBV7-3 with TRBJ1-1; TRBD1 is a possible D gene (5 bases). This CDR3 has 14 amino acids. Germline V gives CDR1 SGHTA, CDR2 FQGTGA. The V gene lost 7 bases and the J gene lost 4 bases, with 16 bases spanning the gap. CDR3 residues: CASKGHPAGTEAFF. CDR3 nucleotides: TGTGCCAGCAAAGGACACCCAGCGGGCACTGAAGCTTTCTTT.

The chain has TRBV30 and TRBJ1-2; possible D gene TRBD1, 6 bases. Trimming took off 0 bases at V and 10 bases at J, with 15 bases between the two ends. Germline CDR1 is GTSNPN and CDR2 is SVGIG (reference sequence). The CDR3 runs 13 residues. CDR3: CAWSVTSGGHYTF. The DNA for the CDR3 is TGTGCCTGGAGTGTCACCTCCGGGGGACACTACACCTTC.

The chain uses TRBV15 and TRBJ2-2; D gene ambiguous. Germline values: CDR1 LNHNV, CDR2 YYDKDF (reference sequence). With 5 bases removed from V and 1 base from J, the gap between germline ends came to 11 bases. This CDR3 has 15 residues. CDR3 loop: CATSPPVRNTGELFF. The CDR3 region has the DNA TGTGCCACCAGCCCCCCTGTGAGGAACACCGGGGAGCTGTTTTTT.

With respect to this clone: At one of its ends the junction is not consistent with the germline gene, which may arise from a read error. This rearrangement joins TRBV7-7 to TRBJ2-3; 9 bases line up with TRBD1. This CDR3 contains 15 residues. Per germline, CDR1 SSHAT and CDR2 FNYEAQ (reference sequence). The CDR3 loop is CASSLGTGPTDTQYF. The CDR3 region has the DNA TGTGCTAGCAGCTTAGGGACAGGGCCGACAGATACGCAGTATTTT.

This rearrangement joins TRBV9 to TRBJ2-1; 13 nucleotides match TRBD2. The CDR3 is 16 amino acids. Trimming took 3 bases from V and 6 from J; bases not matched to a gene: 6. The germline V gene has CDR1 SGDLS and CDR2 YYNGEE. The CDR3 nucleotides are TGTGCCAGCAGCGGACGGACTAGCGGGAGTTTCAATGAGCAGTTCTTC. Translation gives CASSGRTSGSFNEQFF.

This chain uses TRBV27 with TRBJ1-3, with 8 bases aligning to TRBD1. V trimming: 9 bases; J trimming: 0 bases; junction bases outside the gene matches: 4. The V gene's germline CDR1 is MNHEY and CDR2 SMNVEV (reference sequence). The CDR3 is 14 residues long. As DNA, the CDR3 is TGTGCCAGTCGAACAGGGGGCTCTGGAAACACCATATATTTT. Its translation is CASRTGGSGNTIYF.

The V gene is TRBV5-1, the J gene TRBJ1-1; D uncertain. This CDR3 has 15 residues. V dropped 3 bases and J dropped 0 bases, with 12 bases sitting between them. From germline, CDR1 is SGHRS and CDR2 YFSETQ. CDR3 nucleotides: TGCGCCAGCAGCTGGGGTTCTGCCTTGAACACTGAAGCTTTCTTT. Translating gives CASSWGSALNTEAFF.

This sequence joins TRBV19 and TRBJ1-1, with D unresolved. Trimming removed 3 bases from V and 1 base from J, with 12 bases in between. The V gene's germline CDR1 is LNHDA and CDR2 SQIVND (reference sequence). The CDR3 loop spans 15 amino acids. The CDR3 DNA sequence: TGTGCCAGTAGTATGTCGGGAGAGGGGAACACTGAAGCTTTCTTT. This sequence encodes CASSMSGEGNTEAFF.

The chain carries TRBV28 and TRBJ1-3, with 7 bases identical to TRBD1. Germline CDR1 and CDR2: MDHEN and SYDVKM. Losses at the gene ends were 2 bases for V and 2 bases for J; bases not matched to a gene: 3. This CDR3 spans 15 amino acids. The CDR3 reads CASSLPRGTGNTIYF. Here the CDR3 DNA reads TGTGCCAGCAGTTTACCCAGGGGGACTGGAAACACCATATATTTT.

The rearrangement links TRBV11-2 to TRBJ1-1; weak D call: TRBD1 (5 bases). Germline CDR1 SGHAT, CDR2 FQNNGV. The CDR3 loop spans 12 amino acids. V shed 5 bases and J shed 4 bases, with 8 bases lying between them. CDR3 protein: CASSEGSTEAFF. The DNA of the CDR3 is TGTGCCAGCAGCGAGGGGAGCACTGAAGCTTTCTTT.

This chain connects TRBV6-1 to TRBJ2-1, with 12 bases that match TRBD2. Losses at the gene ends were 7 bases for V and 1 base for J; bases not matched to a gene: 2. Germline loops: CDR1 MNHNS, CDR2 SASEGT. There are 15 residues in the CDR3. The CDR3 region is CASITSGRSYNEQFF. CDR3 nucleotide sequence: TGTGCCAGCATTACTAGCGGGAGGTCCTACAATGAGCAGTTCTTC.

The chain recombines TRBV6-5 with TRBJ1-1; a weak D match, TRBD1 (5 bases). The V end lost 5 bases, the J end lost 4 bases, and 11 bases lay between the germline ends. Per germline, CDR1 MNHEY and CDR2 SVGAGI. There are 13 residues in the CDR3. CDR3: CASSPGGGTEAFF. The CDR3 DNA reads as TGTGCCAGCAGTCCGGGTGGGGGCACTGAAGCTTTCTTT.